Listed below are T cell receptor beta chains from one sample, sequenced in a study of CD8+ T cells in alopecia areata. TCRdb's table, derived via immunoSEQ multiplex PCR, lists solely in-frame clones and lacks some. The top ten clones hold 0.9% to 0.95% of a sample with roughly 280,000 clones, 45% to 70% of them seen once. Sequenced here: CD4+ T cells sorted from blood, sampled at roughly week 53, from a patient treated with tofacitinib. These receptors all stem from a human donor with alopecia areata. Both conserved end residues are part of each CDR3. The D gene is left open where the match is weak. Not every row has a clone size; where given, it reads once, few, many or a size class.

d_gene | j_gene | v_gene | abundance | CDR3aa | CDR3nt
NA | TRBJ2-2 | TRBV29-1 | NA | CSVVVSLGGELFF | TGCAGCGTTGTGGTTTCCCTGGGCGGGGAGCTGTTTTTT
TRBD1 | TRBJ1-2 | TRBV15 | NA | CATRGERGRRGYTF | TGTGCCACCAGAGGCGAAAGGGGGCGCCGGGGCTACACCTTC
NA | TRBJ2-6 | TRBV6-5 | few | CASSSPGANVLTF | TGTGCCAGCAGTTCTCCTGGGGCCAACGTCCTGACTTTC
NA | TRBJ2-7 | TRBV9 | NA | CASSTNARGQAEQYF | TGTGCCAGCAGCACTAATGCACGGGGGCAGGCCGAGCAGTACTTC
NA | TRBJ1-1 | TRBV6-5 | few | CASTGAAREEAFF | TGTGCCAGCACCGGGGCCGCCAGAGAAGAGGCTTTCTTT
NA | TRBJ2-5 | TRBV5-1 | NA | CASSLVPKETQYF | TGCGCCAGCAGCTTGGTTCCCAAAGAGACCCAGTACTTC
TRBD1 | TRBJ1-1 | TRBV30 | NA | CAWSVHPGQVFRF | TGTGCCTGGAGTGTTCATCCGGGACAGGTATTTCGGTTT
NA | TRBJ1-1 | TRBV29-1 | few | CSVVIQLMNTEAFF | TGCAGCGTTGTAATACAGCTCATGAACACTGAAGCTTTCTTT
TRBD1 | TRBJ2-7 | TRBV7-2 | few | CASSFLTGGYEQYF | TGTGCCAGCAGCTTCCTGACAGGGGGGTACGAGCAGTACTTC
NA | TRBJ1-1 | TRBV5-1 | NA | CASSLEATPEAFF | TGCGCCAGCAGCTTGGAGGCGACACCCGAAGCTTTCTTT
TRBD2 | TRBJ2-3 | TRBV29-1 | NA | CSVQMYRREDTQYF | TGCAGCGTTCAAATGTACAGGCGGGAGGATACGCAGTATTTT
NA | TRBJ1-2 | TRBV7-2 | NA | CASSLEGGQALGYTF | TGTGCCAGCAGCTTAGAAGGGGGGCAGGCCCTCGGCTACACCTTC
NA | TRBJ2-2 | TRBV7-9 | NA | CASSLGVGVNTGELFF | TGTGCCAGCAGCTTAGGGGTAGGAGTGAACACCGGGGAGCTGTTTTTT
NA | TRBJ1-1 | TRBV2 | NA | CARRGQGFTEAFF | TGTGCCAGGCGGGGGCAAGGATTCACTGAAGCTTTCTTT
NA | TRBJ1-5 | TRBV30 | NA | CAWSVSHFNQPQHF | TGTGCCTGGAGTGTAAGTCATTTCAATCAGCCCCAGCATTTT
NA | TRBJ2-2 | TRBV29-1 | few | CSGLAAGELFF | TGCAGCGGATTAGCGGCCGGGGAGCTGTTTTTT
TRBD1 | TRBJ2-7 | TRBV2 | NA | CATHDRVEQYF | TGTGCCACCCACGACAGGGTTGAGCAGTACTTC
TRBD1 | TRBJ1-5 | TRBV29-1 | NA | CSVGQGVNQPQHF | TGCAGCGTTGGTCAGGGGGTCAATCAGCCCCAGCATTTT
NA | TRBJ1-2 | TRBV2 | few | CASSGTANYGYTF | TGTGCCAGCAGTGGGACTGCTAACTATGGCTACACCTTC
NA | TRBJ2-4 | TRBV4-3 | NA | CASSQDQEPVIQYF | TGCGCCAGCAGCCAAGATCAAGAACCTGTCATTCAGTACTTC
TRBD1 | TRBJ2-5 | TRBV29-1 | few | CSVGTGETQYF | TGCAGCGTTGGGACAGGGGAGACCCAGTACTTC
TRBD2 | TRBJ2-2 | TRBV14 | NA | CASSQVPAGGLNTGELFF | TGTGCCAGCAGCCAAGTTCCAGCGGGGGGTCTGAACACCGGGGAGCTGTTTTTT
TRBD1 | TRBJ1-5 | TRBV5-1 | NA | CASSKDRGPNQPQHF | TGCGCCAGCAGCAAGGACAGGGGGCCCAATCAGCCCCAGCATTTT
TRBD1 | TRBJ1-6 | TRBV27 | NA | CASSLSTGGYSPLHF | TGTGCCAGCAGTTTATCTACAGGGGGCTATTCACCCCTCCACTTT
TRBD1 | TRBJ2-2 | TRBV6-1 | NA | CASSADKTGRNTGELFF | TGTGCCAGCAGTGCCGATAAGACAGGGAGAAACACCGGGGAGCTGTTTTTT
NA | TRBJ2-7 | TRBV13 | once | CASSRRRSYEQYF | TGTGCCAGCAGCCGGCGACGGTCCTACGAGCAGTACTTC
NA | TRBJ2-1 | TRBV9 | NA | CASRPSSGYNEQFF | TGTGCCAGCAGACCCTCGTCTGGTTACAATGAGCAGTTCTTC
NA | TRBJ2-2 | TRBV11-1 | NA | CASSLAGATGELFF | TGTGCCAGCAGCTTGGCAGGGGCCACCGGGGAGCTGTTTTTT
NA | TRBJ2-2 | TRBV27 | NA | CASSHTNTGELFF | TGTGCCAGCAGCCACACGAACACCGGGGAGCTGTTTTTT
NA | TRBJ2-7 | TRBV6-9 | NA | CASTGTKGEQYF | TGTGCCAGCACCGGCACGAAGGGCGAGCAGTACTTC
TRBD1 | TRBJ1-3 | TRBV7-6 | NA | CASGDRAGNTIYF | TGTGCCAGCGGGGACAGAGCTGGAAACACCATATATTTT
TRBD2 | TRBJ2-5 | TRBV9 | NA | CASSVGTSGTNQETQYF | TGTGCCAGCAGCGTAGGAACTAGCGGGACCAACCAAGAGACCCAGTACTTC
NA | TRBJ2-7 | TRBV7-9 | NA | CASSLGQGPDEQYF | TGTGCCAGCAGCTTAGGGCAGGGGCCTGACGAGCAGTACTTC
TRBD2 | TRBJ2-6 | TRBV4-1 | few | CASSQPLRRGSSGANVLTF | TGCGCCAGCAGCCAACCCCTTAGGCGGGGGAGCTCTGGGGCCAACGTCCTGACTTTC
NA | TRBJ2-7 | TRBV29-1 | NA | CSVEGVHEQYF | TGCAGCGTTGAGGGCGTCCACGAGCAGTACTTC
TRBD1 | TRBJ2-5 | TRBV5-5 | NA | CASRPTDRDDRRETQYF | TGTGCCAGCAGACCCACCGACAGGGACGATCGGAGGGAGACCCAGTACTTC